This T cell receptor beta chain was documented in a study of post-analysis software for immune sequencing data. Germline V CDR1 and CDR2: LGHNA, YNFKEQ. Germline trimming cut 1 base from V and 13 bases from J; bases unmatched to any gene: 16. CDR3 length: 16 amino acids. Unique molecular identifiers were carried by the TCR beta cDNA libraries. TCRdb reprocessed the PCR reads with MiXCR, giving one entry per CDR3 protein. The profile shows roughly 730,000 distinct CDR3 sequences, roughly 30% of them singletons. Findings of the study overall: Patients had higher frequencies than controls of about five TRBV segments, including TRBV5-6, TRBV5-1 and TRBV20-1.

This clonotype was detected once. Its target is unknown. This could be a read error, since a much larger clone is one nucleotide away. V is TRBV4-2 and J is TRBJ2-1; 7 bases are a match to TRBD2. Sequenced material: blood. The clonotype comes from a girl aged 5 to 17 with multiple sclerosis. In DNA form, the CDR3 reads TGTGCCAGCAGCCAAGGAGGAGGAGCGGGAATGGAGACCCAGTTCTTC. Its translation: CASSQGGGAGMETQFF.